Below are 15 T cell receptor beta chains sequenced from a single sample in a study of identifying expanded T cells in peripheral blood. Produced via immunoSEQ multiplex PCR; TCRdb's table is partial and in-frame only. The sample yields some 91,000 clones, around 89% seen once. Sample: blood. All receptors come from a person aged 18 to 75 in good health.

This CDR3 is CAISGQGQPQHF. The CDR3 bases are TGTGCCATCAGTGGACAGGGTCAGCCCCAGCATTTT. The chain is built from TRBV10-3 and TRBJ1-5; 7 positions match TRBD1. Looked up from germline, CDR1 is ENHRY and CDR2 is SYGVKD. J was trimmed by 6 bases and V by 4 bases; bases with no gene match: 0. The CDR3 totals 12 residues.

This sequence joins TRBV27 and TRBJ2-7; D perhaps matches TRBD2 (5 bases). V was clipped by 2 bases and J by 3 bases, with 11 bases between them. CDR1 is MNHEY, CDR2 SMNVEV, per germline (reference sequence). CDR3 length equals 14 residues. Here the CDR3 DNA reads TGTGCCAGCAGTTTACGAGCGGAAAACTACGAGCAGTACTTC. Translation gives CASSLRAENYEQYF.

The chain employs TRBV19 and TRBJ2-5, with 8 bases lining up with TRBD1. The CDR3 runs to 16 residues. Germline CDR1 reads LNHDA; CDR2 reads SQIVND (reference sequence). V shed 6 bases and J 5 bases; nucleotides not matched to a gene: 14. The CDR3 reads CASSPAGTGGWETQYF. The CDR3 DNA sequence: TGTGCCAGTAGCCCTGCCGGGACAGGAGGCTGGGAGACCCAGTACTTC.

The chain couples TRBV30 to TRBJ2-7, with D possibly being TRBD2 (6 bases). Germline V CDR1 and CDR2: GTSNPN, SVGIG (reference sequence). The CDR3 is 12 residues long. V was pared by 2 bases and J by 3 bases, with 8 bases between. This CDR3 reads CAWSREIYEQYF. CDR3 nucleotides: TGTGCCTGGAGTCGGGAGATCTACGAGCAGTACTTC.

The chain carries TRBV29-1 and TRBJ1-1, with D possibly TRBD1 on 5 matching bases. This CDR3 spans 12 amino acids. Trimming took off 4 bases at V and 2 bases at J, with 8 bases between the two ends. Germline lookup yields CDR1 SQVTM and CDR2 ANQGSEA. The CDR3 here is CSVGQFNTEAFF. DNA for the CDR3: TGCAGCGTTGGACAGTTTAACACTGAAGCTTTCTTT.

The chain recombines TRBV6-4 with TRBJ2-2; no firm D call. Trimming removed 2 bases at V and 0 bases at J, with 4 bases between. The CDR3 covers 14 residues. Germline CDR1 MRHNA, CDR2 SNTAGT. Here the CDR3 reads CASSDTANTGELFF. For the CDR3, the DNA is TGTGCCAGCAGTGACACTGCGAACACCGGGGAGCTGTTTTTT.

This clone was seen more than once but under ten times. The J gene is TRBJ1-6, the V gene TRBV6-1; tentative D call: TRBD1 (6 bases). The V gene's germline CDR1 is MNHNS and CDR2 SASEGT. The CDR3 length is 13 residues. V lost 7 bases, J lost 5 bases, and 9 bases lay in between. The CDR3 region is CASTRTDNSPLHF. The CDR3 DNA reads as TGTGCCAGCACCCGGACAGATAATTCACCCCTCCACTTT.

In DNA, the CDR3 is TGCGCCAGCAGCTTGGGCCTAGCGGGGGAGACCCAGTACTTC. Protein sequence: CASSLGLAGETQYF. J is TRBJ2-5 and V is TRBV5-1; the match to TRBD2 covers 9 bases. Germline CDR1 SGHRS, CDR2 YFSETQ. The CDR3 totals 14 residues. After removal of 0 bases from V and 5 bases from J, the junction contained 2 bases not matched to a gene.

This rearrangement joins TRBV11-2 to TRBJ1-2; tentative D call: TRBD1 (5 bases). V was shortened by 4 bases and J by 5 bases, with 17 bases between the two germline ends. Germline V gives CDR1 SGHAT, CDR2 FQNNGV. The CDR3 has 15 residues. The CDR3 coding sequence is TGTGCCAGCAGCTCAGATGAGGGGCTAGGGTATGGCTACACCTTC. Amino acid sequence: CASSSDEGLGYGYTF.

The chain uses TRBV2 and TRBJ1-4, with unresolved D. CDR1 and CDR2 (germline): SNHLY, FYNNEI. The CDR3 covers 15 residues. V was shortened by 7 bases and J by 3 bases, with 15 bases between the two germline ends. The CDR3 region is CASTRMGSSNEKLFF. As DNA, the CDR3 is TGTGCCAGCACCCGAATGGGGTCATCTAATGAAAAACTGTTTTTT. Looking up the rest from reference TRBV2 and TRBJ1-4 gives the full variable domain: EPEVTQTPSHQVTQMGQEVILRCVPISNHLYFYWYRQILGQKVEFLVSFYNNEISEKSEIFDDQFSVERPDGSNFTLKIRSTKLEDSAMYFCASTRMGSSNEKLFFGSGTQLSVL.

The chain is built from TRBV4-1 and TRBJ2-7; possibly TRBD1 or TRBD2 for D (5 bases each). The CDR3 is 15 residues long. Germline V lookup: CDR1 MGHRA, CDR2 YSYEKL. The V end lost 3 bases, the J end lost 5 bases, and 17 bases lay between the germline ends. CDR3 nucleotide sequence: TGCGCCAGCAGCCAGAGGGAACGAGAGGGGCACGAGCAGTACTTC. Protein product: CASSQREREGHEQYF.

The chain carries TRBV27 and TRBJ1-4, with 7 bases fitting TRBD1. Trimming cost V 4 bases and J 5 bases; bases outside gene matches: 7. CDR1 is MNHEY, CDR2 SMNVEV, per germline (reference sequence). The CDR3 runs 15 residues. The CDR3 is CASSSRTGTNEKLFF. The DNA for the CDR3 is TGTGCCAGCAGTTCTCGGACAGGAACAAATGAAAAACTGTTTTTT.

The V gene is TRBV30, the J gene TRBJ1-4; D is unresolved. The CDR3 is 12 residues long. V lost 6 bases and J 0 bases, leaving 5 bases between the germline ends. Germline CDR1 is GTSNPN and CDR2 is SVGIG (reference sequence). This CDR3 is CACTATNEKLFF. The CDR3 nucleotides are TGTGCCTGCACTGCAACTAATGAAAAACTGTTTTTT.

The gene calls are TRBV9 and TRBJ2-5; 10 bases fit TRBD2. The germline V gene has CDR1 SGDLS and CDR2 YYNGEE. V lost 4 bases, J lost 13 bases, and 10 bases stayed unmatched. The CDR3 loop spans 13 amino acids. The CDR3 sequence: CASSQNLAGDLYF. CDR3 bases: TGTGCCAGCAGCCAAAACCTAGCGGGAGATTTGTACTTC. Full variable domain (missing parts from reference TRBV9 and TRBJ2-5): DSGVTQTPKHLITATGQRVTLRCSPRSGDLSVYWYQQSLDQGLQFLIQYYNGEERAKGNILERFSAQQFPDLHSELNLSSLELGDSALYFCASSQNLAGDLYFGPGTRLLVL.

This chain joins TRBV28 and TRBJ2-7; D unresolved. The CDR3 totals 16 residues. Trimming took off 5 bases at V and 3 bases at J, with 20 bases between the two ends. Germline assignment: CDR1 MDHEN and CDR2 SYDVKM. CDR3 sequence: CASSPPPGKGIYEQYF. CDR3 nucleotide sequence: TGTGCCAGCAGTCCCCCTCCGGGTAAAGGGATCTACGAGCAGTACTTC.